Following are 5 T cell receptor beta chains from one sample sequenced in a study of T cell repertoires in ileal Crohn's disease. Data came from immunoSEQ multiplex PCR; TCRdb stores just in-frame clones and leaves some out. The sample lists 15,000 to 20,000 clones, about 92% seen once, with about 3.4% in the top ten. The sequencing sample was made of ileal tissue. These receptors were obtained from an adult with Crohn's disease.

CDR3: CASSRPGGRQETQYF. CDR3 in DNA: TGCGCCAGCAGCCGACCAGGGGGACGGCAAGAGACCCAGTACTTC. This chain links TRBV5-1 with TRBJ2-5; TRBD1 matches 7 bases. This CDR3 region has 15 residues. The germline gives CDR1 SGHRS, CDR2 YFSETQ. V shed 4 bases, J shed 2 bases, and the junction held 8 bases outside the gene matches.

The V gene is TRBV7-2, the J gene TRBJ1-6, with 9 bases lining up with TRBD1. After removal of 4 bases from V and 14 bases from J, the junction contained 9 bases not matched to a gene. The CDR3 extends over 14 amino acids. The germline CDR1 and CDR2 sequences are SGHTA and FQGNSA. The CDR3 region has the DNA TGTGCCAGCAGCTACGGGACAGGGCAAAAAACCCTCCACTTT. Translation gives CASSYGTGQKTLHF.

The rearrangement uses TRBV4-1 and TRBJ2-7; TRBD2 aligns across 12 bases. Germline CDR1 MGHRA, CDR2 YSYEKL. J gave up 2 bases and V 4 bases, and 12 bases lay outside the gene matches. This CDR3 spans 18 amino acids. The CDR3 DNA sequence: TGCGCCAGCAGCCTGTGGCCGACTAGCGGGGGAAGAGCCTACGAGCAGTACTTC. Its translation is CASSLWPTSGGRAYEQYF.

V usage is TRBV27 and J usage is TRBJ2-7; 8 bases fit TRBD2. From germline, CDR1 is MNHEY and CDR2 SMNVEV (reference sequence). This CDR3 has 14 residues. The V gene end was trimmed by 8 bases and the J gene end by 2 bases; junction bases not matched to a gene: 8. This CDR3 reads CASGLNGGAYEQYF. The CDR3 DNA reads as TGTGCCAGCGGATTGAACGGGGGGGCCTACGAGCAGTACTTC.

The genes are TRBV5-5 and TRBJ2-1; 11 bases map to TRBD1. Germline assignment: CDR1 SGHKS and CDR2 YYEKEE (reference sequence). The CDR3 is 15 amino acids. Losses at the gene ends were 3 bases for V and 8 bases for J; bases not matched to a gene: 7. The CDR3: CASSSDRGLIDEQFF. The DNA of the CDR3 is TGTGCCAGCAGCTCGGACAGGGGGCTTATCGATGAGCAGTTCTTC.